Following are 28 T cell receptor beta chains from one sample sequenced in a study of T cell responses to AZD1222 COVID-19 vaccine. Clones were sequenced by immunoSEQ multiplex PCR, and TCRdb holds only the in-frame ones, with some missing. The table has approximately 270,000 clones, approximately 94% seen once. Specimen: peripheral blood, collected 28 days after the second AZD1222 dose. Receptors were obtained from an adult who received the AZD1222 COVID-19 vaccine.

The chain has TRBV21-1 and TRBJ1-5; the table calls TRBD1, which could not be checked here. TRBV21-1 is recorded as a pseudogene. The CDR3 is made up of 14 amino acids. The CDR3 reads CASSKTGKDQPQHF. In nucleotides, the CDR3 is TGTGCCAGCAGCAAGACAGGGAAGGATCAGCCCCAGCATTTT.

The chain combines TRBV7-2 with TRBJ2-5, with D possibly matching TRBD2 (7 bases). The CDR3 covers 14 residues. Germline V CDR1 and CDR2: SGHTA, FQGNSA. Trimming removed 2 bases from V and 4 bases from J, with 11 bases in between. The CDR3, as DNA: TGTGCCAGCAGCTTAAGGGGGGGGAGAGAGACCCAGTACTTC. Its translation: CASSLRGGRETQYF.

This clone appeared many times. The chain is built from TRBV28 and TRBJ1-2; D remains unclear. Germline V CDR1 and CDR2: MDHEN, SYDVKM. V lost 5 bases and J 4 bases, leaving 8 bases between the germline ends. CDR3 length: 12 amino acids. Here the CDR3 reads CASSPRFYGYTF. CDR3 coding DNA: TGTGCCAGCAGTCCCAGGTTCTATGGCTACACCTTC.

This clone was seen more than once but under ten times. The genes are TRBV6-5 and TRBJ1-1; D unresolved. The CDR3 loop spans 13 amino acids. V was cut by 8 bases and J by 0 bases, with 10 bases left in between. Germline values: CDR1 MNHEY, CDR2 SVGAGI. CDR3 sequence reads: CASRFGVNTEAFF. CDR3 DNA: TGTGCCAGCCGTTTCGGCGTGAACACTGAAGCTTTCTTT.

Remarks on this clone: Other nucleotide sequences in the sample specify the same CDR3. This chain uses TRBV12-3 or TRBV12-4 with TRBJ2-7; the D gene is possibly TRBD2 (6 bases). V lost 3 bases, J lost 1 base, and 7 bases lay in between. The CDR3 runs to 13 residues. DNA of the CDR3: TGTGCCAGCAGTTTTGGGGGGTCCTACGAGCAGTACTTC. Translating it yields CASSFGGSYEQYF.

CDR3 loop: CATMTSRGVPLYEQYF. DNA of the CDR3: TGTGCCACCATGACCTCGCGGGGGGTGCCCCTTTACGAGCAGTACTTC. This chain joins TRBV28 and TRBJ2-7; TRBD2 matches at 8 bases. Germline V gives CDR1 MDHEN, CDR2 SYDVKM. This CDR3 has 16 amino acids. The junction had 18 bases not matched to a gene; V was cut back by 10 bases and J by 4 bases.

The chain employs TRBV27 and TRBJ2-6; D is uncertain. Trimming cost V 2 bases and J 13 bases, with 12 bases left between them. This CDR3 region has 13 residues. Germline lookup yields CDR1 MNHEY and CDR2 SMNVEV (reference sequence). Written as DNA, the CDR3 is TGTGCCAGCAGTTTAAGTCGGTATGATGTCCTGACTTTC. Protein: CASSLSRYDVLTF.

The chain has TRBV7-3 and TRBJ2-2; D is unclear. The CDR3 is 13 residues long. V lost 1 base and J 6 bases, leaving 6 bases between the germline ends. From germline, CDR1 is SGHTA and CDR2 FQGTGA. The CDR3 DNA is TGTGCCAGCAGCTTAATTAGCCCCGGGGAGCTGTTTTTT. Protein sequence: CASSLISPGELFF.

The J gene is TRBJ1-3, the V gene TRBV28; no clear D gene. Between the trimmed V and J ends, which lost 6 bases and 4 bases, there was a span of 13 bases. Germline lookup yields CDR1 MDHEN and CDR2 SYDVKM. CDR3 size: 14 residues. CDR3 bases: TGTGCCAGCAGAAGGATGGGGTCGGGAAACACCATATATTTT. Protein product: CASRRMGSGNTIYF.

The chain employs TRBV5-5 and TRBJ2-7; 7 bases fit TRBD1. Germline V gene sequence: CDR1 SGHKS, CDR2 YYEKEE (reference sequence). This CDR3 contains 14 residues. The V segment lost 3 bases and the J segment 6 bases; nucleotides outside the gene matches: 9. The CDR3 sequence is CASSSATGTVEQYF. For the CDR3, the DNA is TGTGCCAGCAGCTCGGCTACCGGGACAGTCGAGCAGTACTTC.

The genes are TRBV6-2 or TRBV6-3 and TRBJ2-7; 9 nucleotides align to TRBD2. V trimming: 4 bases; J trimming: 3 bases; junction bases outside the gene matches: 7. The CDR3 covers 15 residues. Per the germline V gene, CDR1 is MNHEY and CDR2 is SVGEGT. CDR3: CASSSVRLADYEQYF. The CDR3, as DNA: TGTGCCAGCAGTTCCGTCCGACTAGCGGACTACGAGCAGTACTTC.

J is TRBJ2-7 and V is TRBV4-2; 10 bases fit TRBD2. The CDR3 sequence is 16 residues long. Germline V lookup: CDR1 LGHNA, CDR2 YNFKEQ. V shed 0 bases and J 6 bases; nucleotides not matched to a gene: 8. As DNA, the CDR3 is TGTGCCAGCAGCCAAGATCTTCAGCGGGGGGGCTTCGAGCAGTACTTC. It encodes CASSQDLQRGGFEQYF.

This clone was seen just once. DNA of the CDR3: TGTGCCAGCTCACCCCCAAATAGCAATCAGCCCCAGCATTTT. Translation gives CASSPPNSNQPQHF. The chain uses TRBV18 and TRBJ1-5, with unresolved D. V was clipped by 3 bases and J by 0 bases, with 6 bases between them. The CDR3 length is 14 residues. Germline CDR1 and CDR2: KGHSH and LQKENI.

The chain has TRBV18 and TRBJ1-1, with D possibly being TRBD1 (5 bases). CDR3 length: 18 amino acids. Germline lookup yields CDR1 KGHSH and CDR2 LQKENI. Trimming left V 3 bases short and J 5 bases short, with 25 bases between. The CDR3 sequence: CASSPSGVVPRGGTEAFF. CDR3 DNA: TGTGCCAGCTCACCCTCGGGGGTTGTGCCTCGCGGGGGGACTGAAGCTTTCTTT. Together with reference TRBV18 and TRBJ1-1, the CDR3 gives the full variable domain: NAGVMQNPRHLVRRRGQEARLRCSPMKGHSHVYWYRQLPEEGLKFMVYLQKENIIDESGMPKERFSAEFPKEGPSILRIQQVVRGDSAAYFCASSPSGVVPRGGTEAFFGQGTRLTVV.

DNA of the CDR3: TGTGCCAGCAGCTTAGGGAAACACGGGACGCCGCCGAATGAGCAGTTCTTC. This sequence encodes CASSLGKHGTPPNEQFF. The chain uses TRBV11-3 and TRBJ2-1; D possibly uses TRBD1 or TRBD2 (5 bases each). The length of the CDR3 is 17 residues. Per the germline V gene, CDR1 is SGHNT and CDR2 is YENEEA. V dropped 1 base and J dropped 7 bases, with 20 bases sitting between them.

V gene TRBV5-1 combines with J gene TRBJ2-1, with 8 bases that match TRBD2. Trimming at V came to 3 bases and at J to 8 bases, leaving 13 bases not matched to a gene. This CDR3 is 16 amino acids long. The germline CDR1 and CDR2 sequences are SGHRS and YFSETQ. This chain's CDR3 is CASSSRGAPLGDEQFF. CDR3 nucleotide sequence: TGCGCCAGCAGCTCGCGGGGGGCCCCACTCGGCGATGAGCAGTTCTTC.

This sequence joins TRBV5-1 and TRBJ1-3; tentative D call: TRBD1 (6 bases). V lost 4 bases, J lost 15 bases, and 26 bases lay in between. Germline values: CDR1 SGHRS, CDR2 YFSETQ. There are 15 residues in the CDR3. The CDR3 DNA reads TGCGCCAGCAGCCCCCGGGTGGGACACGCCGGTGTGGAATATTTT. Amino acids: CASSPRVGHAGVEYF. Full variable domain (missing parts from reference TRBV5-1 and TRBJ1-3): KAGVTQTPRYLIKTRGQQVTLSCSPISGHRSVSWYQQTPGQGLQFLFEYFSETQRNKGNFPGRFSGRQFSNSRSEMNVSTLELGDSALYLCASSPRVGHAGVEYFGEGSWLTVV.

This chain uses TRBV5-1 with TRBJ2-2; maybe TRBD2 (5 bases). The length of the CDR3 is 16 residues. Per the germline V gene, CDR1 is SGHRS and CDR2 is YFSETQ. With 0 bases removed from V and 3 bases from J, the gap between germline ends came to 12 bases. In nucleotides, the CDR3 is TGCGCCAGCAGCTTGGCGCTTAGCGTCGACACCGGGGAGCTGTTTTTT. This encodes CASSLALSVDTGELFF.

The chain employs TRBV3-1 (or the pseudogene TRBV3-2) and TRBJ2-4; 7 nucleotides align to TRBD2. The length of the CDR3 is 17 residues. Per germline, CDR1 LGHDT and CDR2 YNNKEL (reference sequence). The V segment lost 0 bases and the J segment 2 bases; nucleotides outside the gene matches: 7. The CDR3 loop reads CASSQEGREKPKNIQYF. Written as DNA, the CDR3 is TGTGCCAGCAGCCAAGAAGGGCGGGAGAAACCCAAAAACATTCAGTACTTC.

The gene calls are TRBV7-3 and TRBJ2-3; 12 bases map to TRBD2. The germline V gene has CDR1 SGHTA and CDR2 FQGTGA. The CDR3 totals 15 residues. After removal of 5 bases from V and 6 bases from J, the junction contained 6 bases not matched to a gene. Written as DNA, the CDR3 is TGTGCCAGCAGCCTCCCTAGCGGGAGGGAGGATACGCAGTATTTT. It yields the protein CASSLPSGREDTQYF.

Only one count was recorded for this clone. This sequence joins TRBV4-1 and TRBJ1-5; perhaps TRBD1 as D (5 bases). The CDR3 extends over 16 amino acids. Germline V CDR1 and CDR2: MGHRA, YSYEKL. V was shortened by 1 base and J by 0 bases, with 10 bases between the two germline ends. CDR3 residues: CASSQVGQGSNQPQHF. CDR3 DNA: TGCGCCAGCAGCCAAGTGGGTCAGGGTAGCAATCAGCCCCAGCATTTT.

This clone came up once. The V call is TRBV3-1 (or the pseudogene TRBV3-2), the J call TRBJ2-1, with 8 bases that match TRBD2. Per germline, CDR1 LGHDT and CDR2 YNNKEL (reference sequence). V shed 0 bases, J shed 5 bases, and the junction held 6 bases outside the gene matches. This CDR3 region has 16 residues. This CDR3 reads CASSQDRAGGDNEQFF. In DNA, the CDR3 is TGTGCCAGCAGCCAAGATAGGGCGGGAGGCGACAATGAGCAGTTCTTC.

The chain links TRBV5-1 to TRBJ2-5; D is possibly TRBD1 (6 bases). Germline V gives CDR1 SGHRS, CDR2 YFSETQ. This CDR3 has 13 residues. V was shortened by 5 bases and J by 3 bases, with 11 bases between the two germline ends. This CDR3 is CASSPTGKETQYF. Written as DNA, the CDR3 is TGCGCCAGCAGTCCAACAGGGAAAGAGACCCAGTACTTC.

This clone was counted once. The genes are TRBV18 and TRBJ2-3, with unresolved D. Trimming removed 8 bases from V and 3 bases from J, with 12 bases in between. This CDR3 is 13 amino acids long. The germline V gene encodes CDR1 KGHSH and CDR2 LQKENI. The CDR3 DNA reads TGTGCCAGCCCCCGGGCTATTACAGATACGCAGTATTTT. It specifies CASPRAITDTQYF.

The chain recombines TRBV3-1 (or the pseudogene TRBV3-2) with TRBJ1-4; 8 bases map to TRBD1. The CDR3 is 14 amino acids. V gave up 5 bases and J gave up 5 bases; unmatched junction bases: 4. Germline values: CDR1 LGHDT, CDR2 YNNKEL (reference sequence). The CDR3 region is CASSSTGVNEKLFF. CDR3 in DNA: TGTGCCAGCAGCTCGACAGGGGTCAATGAAAAACTGTTTTTT.

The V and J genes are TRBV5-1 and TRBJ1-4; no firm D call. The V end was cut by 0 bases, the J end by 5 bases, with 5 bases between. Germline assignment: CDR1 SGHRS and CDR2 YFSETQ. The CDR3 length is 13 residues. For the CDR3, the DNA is TGCGCCAGCAGCTTGGTCCGGAATGAAAAACTGTTTTTT. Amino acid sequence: CASSLVRNEKLFF.

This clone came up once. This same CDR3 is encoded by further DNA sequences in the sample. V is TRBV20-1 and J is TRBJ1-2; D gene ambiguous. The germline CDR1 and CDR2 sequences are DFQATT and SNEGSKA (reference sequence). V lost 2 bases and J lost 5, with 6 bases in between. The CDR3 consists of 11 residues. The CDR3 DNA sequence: TGCAGTGCTAGATACAGTTATGGCTACACCTTC. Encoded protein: CSARYSYGYTF.

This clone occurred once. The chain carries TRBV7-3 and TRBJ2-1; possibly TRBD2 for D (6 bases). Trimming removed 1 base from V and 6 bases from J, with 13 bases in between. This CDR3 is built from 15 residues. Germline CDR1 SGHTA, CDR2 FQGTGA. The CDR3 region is CASSLSLGGSNEQFF. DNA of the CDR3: TGTGCCAGCAGCTTAAGTCTCGGGGGTAGCAATGAGCAGTTCTTC.